This record concerns one TCR beta chain sequence. Antigen unknown. V dropped 3 bases and J dropped 5; count of bases not matched to a gene: 10. Germline-derived CDR1 and CDR2 are MGHRA and YSYEKL. The CDR3 extends over 16 amino acids. Measured with immunoSEQ multiplex PCR; TCRdb has only the in-frame clones, and not every one. The table lists roughly 53,000 clones, about 85% of them singletons. The sample originates from a study of OX40 agonist ivuxolimab in advanced cancers. The overall study: Ivuxolimab is an agonistic anti-OX40 (CD134) antibody, and patients were treated with it. Three patients had partial responses: one hepatocellular carcinoma, two cutaneous melanoma. General study points: Certain nonresponders likewise exhibited a low normalized T-cell clonal expansion.

The sequences come from CD4+ or CD8+ T cells sorted from blood, collected in a trial of the OX40 agonist ivuxolimab. This sequence originates from an adult with an advanced solid tumor such as melanoma, head and neck, liver or kidney cancer. V gene TRBV4-1 combines with J gene TRBJ1-2; 9 nucleotides align to TRBD1. The CDR3 DNA is TGCGCCAGCAGCCAGATTCCGGGACAGGGAAATTATGGCTACACCTTC. Protein product: CASSQIPGQGNYGYTF.